This note documents a single T cell receptor (beta chain) sequence. No antigen is known for it. Base qualities are missing; no much larger clone stands one base away. Whole blood was collected in K2EDTA tubes by collaborating institutions according to the institutions' own protocols. For TCRbeta analysis, collaborators shipped samples as frozen whole blood, isolated PBMCs, or DNA extracted from either of those sample types. The entry originates in a study of blood T cell repertoires in COVID-19 (dated by TCRdb to about 2020). For context, the study as a whole: Collaborator samples came from the United States, Italy and Spain and covered acute and convalescent phases of COVID-19. A de-identified subject ID, COVID-19 status, age in years and sex were almost always included in the sample metadata. The dataset comprised deeply sampled blood TCRbeta repertoires from subjects exposed to, actively infected with, or recovered from COVID-19. The material from the prospective study consisted of cDNA or gDNA derived from T cells, B-cell-depleted T cells, or PBMCs. The repertoires were released in a freely available public database intended as a resource for research on the immune response to SARS-CoV-2. Where available, HLA class I and class II types were taken from metadata supplied by the sample provider and were not determined by assay-based typing. Samples came from the ongoing ImmuneRACE study (first 160 participants) plus 1,254 subjects from 6 global collaborators. Findings and caveats that apply to the study as a whole: Clinical and demographic metadata were provided uncurated, with the amount varying by source and participant.

TCRbeta CDR3 regions were amplified from genomic DNA by means of the immunoSEQ Assay, a bias-controlled multiplex PCR. As for the original processing: Nucleated cell counts per sample were estimated from amplification of reference gene primers within the assay. To quantify the absolute abundance of each unique TCRbeta CDR3 rearrangement, sequence reads were collapsed and filtered. For each sample, productive Simpson clonality was calculated as the square root of Simpson's diversity index across productive rearrangements. The source is immuneACCESS, and TCRdb retained only in-frame sequences with V and J called. Part of the clones is not carried over; for the studies checked, unresolved V genes explain less than half of this, and the remainder is unexplained. Clone size and the V and J calls come from that table; the DNA yielded D and trimming. The sample data list 60,000 to 90,000 clones, and roughly 82% of these were observed just once. Around 22% of the sample belongs to the ten largest clones.

The germline V gene (reference sequence) specifies LNHDA as CDR1 and SQIVND as CDR2. The junction carries 9 bases between V and J, which are trimmed by 6 bases and 0 bases respectively. From cysteine to phenylalanine, the CDR3 is 13 amino acids long. Only CDR3 DNA remains: 39 bases, in frame from the first base. Sequencing used peripheral blood. This clonotype originated in a woman in her forties or fifties with acute or convalescent COVID-19. Recombination connected TRBV19 to TRBJ2-7; confidence is insufficient to name the D gene. The DNA is as follows: TGTGCCAGTAGAAGATCGAGCTCCTACGAGCAGTACTTC. Its coded protein is CASRRSSSYEQYF.